The rows below give T cell receptor beta chains drawn from one sample of a study of shared clonotypes between healthy human individuals. The method was immunoSEQ multiplex PCR; TCRdb's version includes in-frame clones alone and lacks a portion of them. The sample shows about half a million clones, around 73% of them seen only once. Sequencing used PBMCs. The receptors were gathered from a woman aged 40 to 50 in good health. Some clones in this sample may be carry-over from other donors' samples. Each CDR3 is given without its conserved first and last residue.

V gene | CDR3 length | CDR3 protein
TRBV2 | 13 | ASSPVRLENQPQH
TRBV10-2 | 10 | ASGLNYNEQF
TRBV6-4 | 13 | ASSDSDRHTGELF
TRBV9 | 10 | ASSVDLDTQY
TRBV19 | 11 | ASSIRENTEAF
TRBV19 | 11 | ASSVTGRGTQY
TRBV9 | 16 | ASSVEFAGRGSGNTIY
TRBV5-1 | 13 | ASSLGRGNTGELF
TRBV27 | 11 | ASSFGGYNEQF
TRBV5-4 | 12 | ASSSESSYNEQF
TRBV5-1 | 16 | ASSWALPGTGNTYEQY
TRBV5-8 | 12 | ASSLMGQRQPQH
TRBV20-1 | 9 | SAQRGTSLN
TRBV4-1 | 13 | ASSQEGRGLTEAF
TRBV7-2 | 14 | ASSLVGAGGPREQY
TRBV28 | 13 | ASSGWTGVGEKLF
TRBV7-5 | 11 | ASSPEELNEQF
TRBV4-2 | 14 | ASSSRLAGGPETQY
TRBV11-1 | 13 | ASSLGPSSYNEQF
TRBV6-4 | 14 | ASSDGAGGPYNEQF
TRBV27 | 11 | ASSSQGGSQWF
TRBV28 | 11 | ASRIQGNQPQH
TRBV6-5 | 12 | ASSYSARNTEAF
TRBV10-2 | 12 | ASSDRTGNQPQH
TRBV2 | 13 | ASLESRDSDYEQY
TRBV13 | 12 | ASSQRTGYNEQF
TRBV5-5 | 14 | ASSPGQGGSTDTQY
TRBV30 | 9 | AWALGETQY
TRBV29-1 | 11 | SVRGLPQETQY
TRBV14 | 9 | ASSQAYEQY
TRBV7-2 | 14 | ASSLAGGSGSDTQY
TRBV7-2 | 13 | ASSLSVAASQPQH
TRBV25-1 | 13 | ASSGGQGTNYGYT
TRBV5-1 | 16 | ASSRRGGTGLTNEKLF
TRBV5-1 | 13 | ASSRDGRASYEQY
TRBV19 | 13 | ASSATPGQSQPQH
TRBV10-3 | 17 | AISERGLAGDPNTGELF
TRBV29-1 | 11 | SVGPRQNTEAF
TRBV21-1 | 14 | ASSKTSGRNAGELF
TRBV29-1 | 13 | SVDVGQGRTGELF
TRBV9 | 9 | ASSSTDTQY
TRBV7-8 | 14 | ASSFDFGGKNSPLH
TRBV6-5 | 14 | ASSYGIGTRTGELF
TRBV7-3 | 11 | ASSLSADQPQH
TRBV28 | 12 | ASSPGQGTYGYT
TRBV27 | 12 | ASSLSQGGYGYT
TRBV19 | 12 | ASSMGGFNQPQH
TRBV19 | 13 | ASSIDHGVNQPQH